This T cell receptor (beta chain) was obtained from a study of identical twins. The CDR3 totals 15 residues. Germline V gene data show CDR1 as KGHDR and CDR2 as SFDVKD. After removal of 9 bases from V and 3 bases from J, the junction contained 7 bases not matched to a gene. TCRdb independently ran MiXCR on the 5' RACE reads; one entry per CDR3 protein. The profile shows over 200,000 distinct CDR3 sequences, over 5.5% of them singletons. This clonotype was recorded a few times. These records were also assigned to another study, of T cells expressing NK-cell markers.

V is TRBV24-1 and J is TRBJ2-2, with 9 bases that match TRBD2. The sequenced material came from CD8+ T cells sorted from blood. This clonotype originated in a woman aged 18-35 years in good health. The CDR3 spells CATGRGGPHTGELFF. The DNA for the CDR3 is TGTGCCACCGGGCGGGGGGGCCCGCACACCGGGGAGCTGTTTTTT.